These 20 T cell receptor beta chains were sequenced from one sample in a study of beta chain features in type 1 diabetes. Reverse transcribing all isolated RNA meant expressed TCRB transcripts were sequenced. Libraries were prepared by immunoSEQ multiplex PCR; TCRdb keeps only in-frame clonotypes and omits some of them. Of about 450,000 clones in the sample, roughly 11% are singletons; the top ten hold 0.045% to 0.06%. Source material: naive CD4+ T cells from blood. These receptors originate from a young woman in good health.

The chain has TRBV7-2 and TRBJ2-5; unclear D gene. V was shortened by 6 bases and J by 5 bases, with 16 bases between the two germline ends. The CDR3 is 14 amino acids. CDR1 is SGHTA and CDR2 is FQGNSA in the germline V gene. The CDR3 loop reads CASSRGWAVETQYF. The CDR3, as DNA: TGTGCCAGCAGTAGAGGCTGGGCCGTCGAGACCCAGTACTTC.

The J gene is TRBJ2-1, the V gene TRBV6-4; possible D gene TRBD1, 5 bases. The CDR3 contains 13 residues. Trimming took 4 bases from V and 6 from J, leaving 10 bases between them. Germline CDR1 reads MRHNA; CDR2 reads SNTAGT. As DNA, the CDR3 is TGTGCCAGCAGTGTCAGGGTTGGCAATGAGCAGTTCTTC. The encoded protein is CASSVRVGNEQFF.

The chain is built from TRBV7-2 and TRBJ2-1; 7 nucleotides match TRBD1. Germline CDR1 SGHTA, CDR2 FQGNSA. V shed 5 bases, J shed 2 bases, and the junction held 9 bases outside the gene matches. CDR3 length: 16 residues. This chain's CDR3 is CASSDYRGAPYNEQFF. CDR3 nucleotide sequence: TGTGCCAGCAGCGACTACAGGGGCGCCCCCTACAATGAGCAGTTCTTC.

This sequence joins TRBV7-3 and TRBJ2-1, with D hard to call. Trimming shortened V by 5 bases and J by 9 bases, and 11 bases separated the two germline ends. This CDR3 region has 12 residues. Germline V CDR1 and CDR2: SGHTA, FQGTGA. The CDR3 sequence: CASSEDSGEQFF. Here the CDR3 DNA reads TGTGCCAGCAGCGAAGACTCCGGTGAGCAGTTCTTC.

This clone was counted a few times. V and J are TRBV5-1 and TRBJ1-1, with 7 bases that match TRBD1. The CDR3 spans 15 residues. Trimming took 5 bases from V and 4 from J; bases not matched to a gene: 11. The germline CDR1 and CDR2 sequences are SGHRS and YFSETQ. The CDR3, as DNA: TGCGCCAGCAGATGGACCTCCGGGACAGCCACTGAAGCTTTCTTT. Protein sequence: CASRWTSGTATEAFF.

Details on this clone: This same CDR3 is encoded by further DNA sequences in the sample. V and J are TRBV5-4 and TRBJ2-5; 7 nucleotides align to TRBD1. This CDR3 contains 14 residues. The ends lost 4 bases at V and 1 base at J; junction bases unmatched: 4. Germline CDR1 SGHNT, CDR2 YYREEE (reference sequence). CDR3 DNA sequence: TGTGCCAGCAGCCTGGGACAGACCCAAGAGACCCAGTACTTC. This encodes CASSLGQTQETQYF.

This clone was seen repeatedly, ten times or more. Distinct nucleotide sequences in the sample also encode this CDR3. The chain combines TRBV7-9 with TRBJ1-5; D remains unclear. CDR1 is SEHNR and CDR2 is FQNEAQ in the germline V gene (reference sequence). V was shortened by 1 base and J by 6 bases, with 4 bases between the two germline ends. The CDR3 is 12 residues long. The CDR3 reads CASSLGGQPQHF. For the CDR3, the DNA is TGTGCCAGCAGCTTAGGAGGTCAGCCCCAGCATTTT. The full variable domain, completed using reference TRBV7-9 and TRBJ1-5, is DTGVSQNPRHKITKRGQNVTFRCDPISEHNRLYWYRQTLGQGPEFLTYFQNEAQLEKSRLLSDRFSAERPKGSFSTLEIQRTEQGDSAMYLCASSLGGQPQHFGDGTRLSIL.

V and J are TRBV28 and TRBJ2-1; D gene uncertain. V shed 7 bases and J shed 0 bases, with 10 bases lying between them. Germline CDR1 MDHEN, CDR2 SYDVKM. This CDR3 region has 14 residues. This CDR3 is CASTLSPSYNEQFF. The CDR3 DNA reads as TGTGCCAGCACCCTTTCCCCCTCCTACAATGAGCAGTTCTTC.

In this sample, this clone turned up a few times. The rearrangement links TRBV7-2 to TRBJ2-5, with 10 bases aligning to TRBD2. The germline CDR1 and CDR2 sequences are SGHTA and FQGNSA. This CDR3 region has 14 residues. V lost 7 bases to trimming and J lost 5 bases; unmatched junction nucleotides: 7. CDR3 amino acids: CASTKAGGRETQYF. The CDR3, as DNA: TGTGCCAGCACTAAAGCGGGGGGGCGGGAGACCCAGTACTTC.

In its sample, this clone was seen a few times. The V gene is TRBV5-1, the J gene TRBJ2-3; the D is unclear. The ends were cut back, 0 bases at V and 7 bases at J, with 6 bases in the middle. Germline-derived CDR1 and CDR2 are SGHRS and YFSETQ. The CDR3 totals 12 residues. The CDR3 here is CASSLAENTQYF. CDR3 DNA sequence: TGCGCCAGCAGCTTGGCCGAGAATACGCAGTATTTT.

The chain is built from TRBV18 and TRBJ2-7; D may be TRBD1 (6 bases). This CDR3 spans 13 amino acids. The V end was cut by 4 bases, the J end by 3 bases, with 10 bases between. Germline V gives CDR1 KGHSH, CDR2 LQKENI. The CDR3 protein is CASSLQDSYEQYV. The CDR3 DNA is TGTGCCAGCTCACTACAGGACAGCTACGAGCAGTACGTC.

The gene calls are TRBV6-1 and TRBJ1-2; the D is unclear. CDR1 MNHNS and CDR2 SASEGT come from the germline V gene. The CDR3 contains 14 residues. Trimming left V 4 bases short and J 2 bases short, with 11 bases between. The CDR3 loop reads CASSVQDGNYGYTF. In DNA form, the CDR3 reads TGTGCCAGCAGTGTCCAGGACGGAAACTATGGCTACACCTTC.

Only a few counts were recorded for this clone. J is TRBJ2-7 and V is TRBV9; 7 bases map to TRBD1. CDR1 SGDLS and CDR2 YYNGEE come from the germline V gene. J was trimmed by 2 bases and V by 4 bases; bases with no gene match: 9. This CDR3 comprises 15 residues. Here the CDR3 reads CASSPTGQATYEQYF. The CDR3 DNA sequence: TGTGCCAGCAGCCCTACAGGACAGGCGACCTACGAGCAGTACTTC.

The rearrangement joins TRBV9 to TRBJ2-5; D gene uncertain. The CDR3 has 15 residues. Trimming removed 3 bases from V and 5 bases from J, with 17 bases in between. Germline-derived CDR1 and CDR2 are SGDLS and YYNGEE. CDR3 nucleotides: TGTGCCAGCAGCGGAGGTCCGGGTTTCATGGAGACCCAGTACTTC. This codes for CASSGGPGFMETQYF.

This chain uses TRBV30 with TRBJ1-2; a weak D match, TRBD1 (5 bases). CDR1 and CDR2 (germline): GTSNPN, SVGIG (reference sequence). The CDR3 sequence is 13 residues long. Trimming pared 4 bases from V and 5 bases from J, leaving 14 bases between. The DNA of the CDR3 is TGTGCCTGGACTATGGGGGAGGTGTATGGCTACACCTTC. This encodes CAWTMGEVYGYTF.

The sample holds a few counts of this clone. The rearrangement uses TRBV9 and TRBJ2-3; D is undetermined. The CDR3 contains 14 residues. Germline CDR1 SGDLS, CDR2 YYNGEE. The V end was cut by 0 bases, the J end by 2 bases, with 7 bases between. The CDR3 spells CASSVVDITDTQYF. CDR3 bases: TGTGCCAGCAGCGTAGTGGATATCACAGATACGCAGTATTTT.

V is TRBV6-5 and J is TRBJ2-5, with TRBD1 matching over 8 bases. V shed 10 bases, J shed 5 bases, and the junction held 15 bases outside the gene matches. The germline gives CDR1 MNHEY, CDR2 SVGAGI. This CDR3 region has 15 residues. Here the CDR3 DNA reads TGTGCCACCCACTCGGGCAGGGGGCTAAGTGAGACCCAGTACTTC. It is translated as CATHSGRGLSETQYF.

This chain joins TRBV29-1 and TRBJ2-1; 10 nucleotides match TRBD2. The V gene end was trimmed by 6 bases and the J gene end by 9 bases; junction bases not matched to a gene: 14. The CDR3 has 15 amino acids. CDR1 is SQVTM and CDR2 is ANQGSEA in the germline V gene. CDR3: CSVRFTAGGIGEQFF. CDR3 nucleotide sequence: TGCAGCGTCCGGTTTACAGCGGGAGGGATAGGTGAGCAGTTCTTC.

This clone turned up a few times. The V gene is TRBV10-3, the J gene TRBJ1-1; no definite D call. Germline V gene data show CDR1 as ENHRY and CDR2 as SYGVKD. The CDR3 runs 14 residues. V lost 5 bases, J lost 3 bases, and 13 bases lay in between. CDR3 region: CAISRDRRYTEAFF. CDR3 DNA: TGTGCCATCAGTAGAGATCGACGCTACACTGAAGCTTTCTTT.

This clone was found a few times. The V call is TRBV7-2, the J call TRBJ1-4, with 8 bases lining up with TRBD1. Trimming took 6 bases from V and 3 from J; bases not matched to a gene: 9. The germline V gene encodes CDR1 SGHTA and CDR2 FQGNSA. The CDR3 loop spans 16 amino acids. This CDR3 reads CASSLDPTGANEKLFF. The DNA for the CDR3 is TGTGCCAGCAGTCTAGACCCGACAGGGGCTAATGAAAAACTGTTTTTT.